The 10 T cell receptor beta chains below all came from one sample that was sequenced in a study of cytomegalovirus exposure and HLA in healthy donors. Primers: 60 Vbeta forward and 13 Jbeta reverse. The method was immunoSEQ multiplex PCR; TCRdb's version includes in-frame clones alone and lacks a portion of them. The sample lists approximately 140,000 clones, about 79% occurring once. The sample taken for sequencing was PBMCs. The receptors were gathered from a male donor in good health and CMV-seronegative.

The table lists this clone with a count of one. This rearrangement joins TRBV20-1 to TRBJ2-1; D is ambiguous. With 5 bases removed from V and 8 bases from J, the gap between germline ends came to 10 bases. The CDR3 is 11 amino acids. Germline V CDR1 and CDR2: DFQATT, SNEGSKA (reference sequence). The DNA of the CDR3 is TGCAGTGCTGGCCCACGGGATGAGCAGTTCTTC. Residues: CSAGPRDEQFF.

The chain has TRBV6-1 and TRBJ1-1; D is unclear. The germline V and J ends were trimmed by 6 bases and 6 bases, with 20 bases remaining between them. The CDR3 contains 15 residues. The germline V gene has CDR1 MNHNS and CDR2 SASEGT. DNA for the CDR3: TGTGCCAGCAGCGAAACCTCAACCGGGTACGCTGAAGCTTTCTTT. Amino acids: CASSETSTGYAEAFF.

V is TRBV18 and J is TRBJ2-7; D unclear. V shed 2 bases and J shed 6 bases, with 8 bases lying between them. The CDR3 has 12 residues. The germline V gene has CDR1 KGHSH and CDR2 LQKENI. The CDR3 loop is CASSPVGGEQYF. The DNA for the CDR3 is TGTGCCAGCTCACCAGTAGGCGGCGAGCAGTACTTC. Full variable domain (remainder filled in from reference TRBV18 and TRBJ2-7): NAGVMQNPRHLVRRRGQEARLRCSPMKGHSHVYWYRQLPEEGLKFMVYLQKENIIDESGMPKERFSAEFPKEGPSILRIQQVVRGDSAAYFCASSPVGGEQYFGPGTRLTVT.

The V and J genes are TRBV2 and TRBJ2-3; TRBD2 matches 7 bases. This CDR3 is 12 amino acids long. Germline CDR1 and CDR2: SNHLY and FYNNEI. After removal of 8 bases from V and 2 bases from J, the junction contained 1 base not matched to a gene. CDR3 in amino acids: CASRGDTDTQYF. The CDR3 DNA sequence: TGTGCCAGCCGGGGGGACACAGATACGCAGTATTTT. The full variable domain, its missing parts supplied by reference TRBV2 and TRBJ2-3, is EPEVTQTPSHQVTQMGQEVILRCVPISNHLYFYWYRQILGQKVEFLVSFYNNEISEKSEIFDDQFSVERPDGSNFTLKIRSTKLEDSAMYFCASRGDTDTQYFGPGTRLTVL.

The CDR3, as DNA: TGTGCCAACCTAGGGGGCTCCTACGAGCAGTACTTC. It is translated as CANLGGSYEQYF. The chain carries TRBV2 and TRBJ2-7, with D tentatively TRBD1 (6 bases). V dropped 10 bases and J dropped 0 bases, with 10 bases sitting between them. The CDR3 is made up of 12 amino acids. Looked up from germline, CDR1 is SNHLY and CDR2 is FYNNEI.

This clone has only a few counts. The CDR3 bases are TGTGCCAGCAGTTACTTCTGGTCGGAGGATACGCAGTATTTT. It is translated as CASSYFWSEDTQYF. This chain joins TRBV6-5 and TRBJ2-3; D gene uncertain. Trimming shortened V by 1 base and J by 6 bases, and 11 bases separated the two germline ends. CDR1 is MNHEY, CDR2 SVGAGI, per germline. The CDR3 extends over 14 amino acids.

The chain recombines TRBV6-5 with TRBJ2-1; 8 positions match TRBD1. V trimming: 7 bases; J trimming: 6 bases; junction bases outside the gene matches: 2. The CDR3 length is 12 residues. CDR1 is MNHEY and CDR2 is SVGAGI in the germline V gene. The CDR3: CASTDRANEQFF. The CDR3 region has the DNA TGTGCCAGCACGGACAGGGCCAATGAGCAGTTCTTC.

The chain is built from TRBV2 and TRBJ2-3, with D possibly being TRBD2 (6 bases). V lost 5 bases, J lost 6 bases, and 15 bases lay in between. There are 14 residues in the CDR3. Germline V gives CDR1 SNHLY, CDR2 FYNNEI. For the CDR3, the DNA is TGTGCCAGCAGTCGGACGGGAGAGGGGGATACGCAGTATTTT. Translated, it gives CASSRTGEGDTQYF.

The chain uses TRBV6-5 and TRBJ1-5; no clear D. V lost 2 bases and J 7 bases, leaving 9 bases between the germline ends. The CDR3 is made up of 13 amino acids. Germline values: CDR1 MNHEY, CDR2 SVGAGI. The CDR3 DNA reads as TGTGCCAGCAGTTACGCGGGAAACCAGCCCCAGCATTTT. This codes for CASSYAGNQPQHF.

The chain uses TRBV7-2 and TRBJ2-3; 7 bases are a match to TRBD2. The CDR3 is 16 residues long. Per the germline V gene, CDR1 is SGHTA and CDR2 is FQGNSA. V shed 5 bases and J 4 bases; nucleotides not matched to a gene: 12. CDR3 nucleotides: TGTGCCAGCAGCCCTTCAGCTGGGAGGGGAGCAGATACGCAGTATTTT. The encoded protein is CASSPSAGRGADTQYF. Drawing the rest from reference TRBV7-2 and TRBJ2-3, the complete variable domain is GAGVSQSPSNKVTEKGKDVELRCDPISGHTALYWYRQSLGQGLEFLIYFQGNSAPDKSGLPSDRFSAERTGGSVSTLTIQRTQQEDSAVYLCASSPSAGRGADTQYFGPGTRLTVL.